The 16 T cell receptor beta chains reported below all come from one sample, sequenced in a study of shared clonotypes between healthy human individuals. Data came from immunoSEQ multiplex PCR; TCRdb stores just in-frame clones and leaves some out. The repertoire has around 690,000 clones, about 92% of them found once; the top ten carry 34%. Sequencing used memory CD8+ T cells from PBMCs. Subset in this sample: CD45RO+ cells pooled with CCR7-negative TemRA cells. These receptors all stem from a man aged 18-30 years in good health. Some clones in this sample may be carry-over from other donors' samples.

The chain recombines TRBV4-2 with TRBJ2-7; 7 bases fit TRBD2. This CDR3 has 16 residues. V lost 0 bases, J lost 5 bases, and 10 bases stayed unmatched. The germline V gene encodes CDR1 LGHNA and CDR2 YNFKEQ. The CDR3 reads CASSQELGGSPHEQYF. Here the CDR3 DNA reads TGTGCCAGCAGCCAAGAGTTAGGCGGGAGCCCCCACGAGCAGTACTTC.

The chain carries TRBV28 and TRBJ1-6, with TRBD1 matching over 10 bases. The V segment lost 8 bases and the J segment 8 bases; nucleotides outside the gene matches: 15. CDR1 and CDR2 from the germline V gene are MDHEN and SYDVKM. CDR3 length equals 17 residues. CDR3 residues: CASQDVDRDRGYSPLHF. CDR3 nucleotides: TGTGCCAGCCAGGACGTTGACCGGGACAGGGGTTATTCACCCCTCCACTTT.

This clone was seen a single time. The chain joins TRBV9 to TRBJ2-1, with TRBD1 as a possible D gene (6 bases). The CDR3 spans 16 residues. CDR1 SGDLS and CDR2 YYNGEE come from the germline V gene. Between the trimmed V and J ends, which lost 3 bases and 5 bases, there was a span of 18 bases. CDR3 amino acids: CASSENRDNPNNEQFF. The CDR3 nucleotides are TGTGCCAGCAGCGAAAACCGGGACAATCCTAACAATGAGCAGTTCTTC.

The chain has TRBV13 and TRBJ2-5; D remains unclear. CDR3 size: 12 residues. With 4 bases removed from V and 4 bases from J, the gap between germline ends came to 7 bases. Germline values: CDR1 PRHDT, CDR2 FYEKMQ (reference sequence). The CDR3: CASSWMRETQYF. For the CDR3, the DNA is TGTGCCAGCAGCTGGATGCGAGAGACCCAGTACTTC.

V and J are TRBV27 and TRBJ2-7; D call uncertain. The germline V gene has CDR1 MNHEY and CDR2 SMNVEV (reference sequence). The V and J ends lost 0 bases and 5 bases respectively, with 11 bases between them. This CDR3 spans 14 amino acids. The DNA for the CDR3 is TGTGCCAGCAGTTTATCGCGTGGTGTCCACGAGCAGTACTTC. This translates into CASSLSRGVHEQYF.

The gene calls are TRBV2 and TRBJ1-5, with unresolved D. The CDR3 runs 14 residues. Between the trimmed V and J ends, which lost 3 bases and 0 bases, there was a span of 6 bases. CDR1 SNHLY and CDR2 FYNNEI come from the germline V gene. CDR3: CASSEMNSNQPQHF. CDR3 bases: TGTGCCAGCAGTGAGATGAATAGCAATCAGCCCCAGCATTTT.

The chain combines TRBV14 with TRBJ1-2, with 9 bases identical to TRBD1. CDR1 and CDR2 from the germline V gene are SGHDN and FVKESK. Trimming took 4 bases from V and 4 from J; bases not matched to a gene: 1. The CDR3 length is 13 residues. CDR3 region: CASSLQGAYGYTF. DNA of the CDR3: TGTGCCAGCAGCCTACAGGGGGCCTATGGCTACACCTTC.

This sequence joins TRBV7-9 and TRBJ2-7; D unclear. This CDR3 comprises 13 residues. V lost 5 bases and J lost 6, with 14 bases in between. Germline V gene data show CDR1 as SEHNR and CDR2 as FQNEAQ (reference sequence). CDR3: CASSPLAWVEQYF. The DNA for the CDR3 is TGTGCCAGCAGCCCACTTGCCTGGGTCGAGCAGTACTTC.

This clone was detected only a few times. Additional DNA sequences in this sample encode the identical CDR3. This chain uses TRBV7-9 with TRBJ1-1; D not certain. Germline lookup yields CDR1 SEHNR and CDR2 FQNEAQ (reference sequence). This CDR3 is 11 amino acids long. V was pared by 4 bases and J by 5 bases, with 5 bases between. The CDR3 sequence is CASSSGTEAFF. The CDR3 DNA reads TGTGCCAGCAGCTCCGGTACTGAAGCTTTCTTT.

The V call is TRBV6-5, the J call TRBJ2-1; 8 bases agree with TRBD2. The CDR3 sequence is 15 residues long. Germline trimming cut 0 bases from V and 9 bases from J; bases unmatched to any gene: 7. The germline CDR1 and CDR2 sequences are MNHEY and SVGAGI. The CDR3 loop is CASSYSTGGPAEQFF. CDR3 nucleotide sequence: TGTGCCAGCAGTTACTCAACGGGAGGGCCTGCTGAGCAGTTCTTC.

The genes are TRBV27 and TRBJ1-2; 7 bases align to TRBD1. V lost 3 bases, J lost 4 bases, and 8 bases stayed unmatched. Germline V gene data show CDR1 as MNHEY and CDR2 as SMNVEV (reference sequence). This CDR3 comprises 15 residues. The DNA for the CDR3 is TGTGCCAGCAGTTTGATAGGGACAGCTTCCTATGGCTACACCTTC. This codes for CASSLIGTASYGYTF.

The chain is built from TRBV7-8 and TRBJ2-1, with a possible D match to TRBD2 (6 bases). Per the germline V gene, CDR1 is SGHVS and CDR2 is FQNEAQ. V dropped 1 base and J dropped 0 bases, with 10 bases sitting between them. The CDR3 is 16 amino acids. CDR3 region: CASSLGVGSSYNEQFF. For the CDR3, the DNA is TGTGCCAGCAGCTTAGGGGTCGGGAGCTCCTACAATGAGCAGTTCTTC.

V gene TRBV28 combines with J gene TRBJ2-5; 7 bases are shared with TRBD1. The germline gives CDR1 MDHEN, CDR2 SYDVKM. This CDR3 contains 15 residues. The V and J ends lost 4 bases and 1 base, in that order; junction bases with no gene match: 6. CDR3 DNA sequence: TGTGCCAGCAGTTGGGCACAGGGGCTCCAAGAGACCCAGTACTTC. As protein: CASSWAQGLQETQYF.

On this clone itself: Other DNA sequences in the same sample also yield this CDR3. CDR3 amino acids: CASSQGLAGAETQYF. In DNA form, the CDR3 reads TGCGCCAGCAGCCAAGGGCTAGCGGGAGCAGAGACCCAGTACTTC. The V call is TRBV4-3, the J call TRBJ2-5; the match to TRBD2 covers 10 bases. The CDR3 contains 15 residues. V lost 1 base and J lost 4; bases outside the gene matches: 3. CDR1 and CDR2 from the germline V gene are LGHNA and YSLEER.

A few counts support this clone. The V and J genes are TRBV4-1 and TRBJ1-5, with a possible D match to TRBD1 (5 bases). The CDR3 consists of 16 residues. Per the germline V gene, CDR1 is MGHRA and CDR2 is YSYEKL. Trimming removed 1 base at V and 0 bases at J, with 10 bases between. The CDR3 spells CASSQGGRPSNQPQHF. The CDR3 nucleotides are TGCGCCAGCAGCCAAGGGGGGAGACCTAGCAATCAGCCCCAGCATTTT.

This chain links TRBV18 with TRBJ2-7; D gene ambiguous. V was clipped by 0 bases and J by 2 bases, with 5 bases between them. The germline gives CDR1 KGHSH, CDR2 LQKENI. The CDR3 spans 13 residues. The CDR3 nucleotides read TGTGCCAGCTCACCACCGGATGCCTACGAGCAGTACTTC. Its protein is CASSPPDAYEQYF. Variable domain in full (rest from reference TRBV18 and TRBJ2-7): NAGVMQNPRHLVRRRGQEARLRCSPMKGHSHVYWYRQLPEEGLKFMVYLQKENIIDESGMPKERFSAEFPKEGPSILRIQQVVRGDSAAYFCASSPPDAYEQYFGPGTRLTVT.